This record covers a single T cell receptor beta chain. No antigen is known for it. This sample was included in a study of pediatric ulcerative colitis. Regarding the study as a whole: Compared with controls, ulcerative colitis showed greater blood-rectum clone sharing. Substantially fewer templates came from a couple of patients' blood samples.

CDR1 is MNHNY and CDR2 is SVGAGI in the germline V gene (reference sequence). V was shortened by 0 bases and J by 6 bases, with 15 bases between the two germline ends. The CDR3 runs 15 residues. During colonoscopy, one to two rectal pinch biopsies were collected. Each sample received Survey-level depth of up to 500,000 reads. TCRdb keeps only in-frame clones here, not all; method: immunoSEQ multiplex PCR. The table records fewer than 12,000 clones, roughly 80% of them present only once. The chain is built from TRBV6-6 and TRBJ2-7; D might be TRBD1 (6 bases). This receptor was identified in a girl aged 10 to 17 who was a control in a study of pediatric ulcerative colitis. Sequencing was carried out using gut tissue. The CDR3 reads CASSYSKRTDREQYF. The CDR3 DNA follows: TGTGCCAGCAGTTACTCGAAAAGGACAGACCGCGAGCAGTACTTC.